This T cell receptor beta chain was observed in a study of blood T cell repertoires in COVID-19. The wider study: Acute-phase and convalescent COVID-19 samples originated in the United States, Italy and Spain. T cells, B-cell-depleted T cells, or PBMCs provided the cDNA or gDNA that served as material.

Per the study methods: Estimated nucleated cell counts came from reference gene primer amplification. The repertoire was sequenced with immunoSEQ multiplex PCR; TCRdb's copy has only in-frame clones and lacks some. V and J calls and clone size follow that table, whereas D and trimming were derived from the DNA. The sample shows around 76,000 clones, about 89% of them seen only once. CDR1 is SGHRS, CDR2 YFSETQ, per germline. V lost 2 bases, J lost 5 bases, and 12 bases stayed unmatched. This CDR3 contains 18 residues. This clonotype was obtained from a man in his sixties with acute or convalescent COVID-19. The chain carries TRBV5-1 and TRBJ2-7; 14 bases line up with TRBD2. The sequencing input was peripheral blood. The CDR3 DNA is TGCGCCAGCAGCTTCGCGGGACTAGCGGGAGTGCCGTTAAACGAGCAGTACTTC. This gives the protein CASSFAGLAGVPLNEQYF. The full variable domain, its missing parts supplied by reference TRBV5-1 and TRBJ2-7, is KAGVTQTPRYLIKTRGQQVTLSCSPISGHRSVSWYQQTPGQGLQFLFEYFSETQRNKGNFPGRFSGRQFSNSRSEMNVSTLELGDSALYLCASSFAGLAGVPLNEQYFGPGTRLTVT.